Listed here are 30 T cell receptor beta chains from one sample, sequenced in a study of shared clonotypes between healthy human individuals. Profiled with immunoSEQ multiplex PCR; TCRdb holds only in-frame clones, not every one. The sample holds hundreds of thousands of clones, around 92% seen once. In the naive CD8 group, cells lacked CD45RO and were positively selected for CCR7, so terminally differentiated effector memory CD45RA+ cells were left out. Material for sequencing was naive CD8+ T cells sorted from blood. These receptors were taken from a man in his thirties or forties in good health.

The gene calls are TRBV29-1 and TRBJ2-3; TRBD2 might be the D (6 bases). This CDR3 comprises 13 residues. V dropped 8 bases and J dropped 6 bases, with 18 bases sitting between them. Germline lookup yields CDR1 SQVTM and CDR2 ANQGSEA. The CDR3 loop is CSLGTGGIDTQYF. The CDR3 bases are TGCAGCCTTGGGACTGGGGGGATTGATACGCAGTATTTT.

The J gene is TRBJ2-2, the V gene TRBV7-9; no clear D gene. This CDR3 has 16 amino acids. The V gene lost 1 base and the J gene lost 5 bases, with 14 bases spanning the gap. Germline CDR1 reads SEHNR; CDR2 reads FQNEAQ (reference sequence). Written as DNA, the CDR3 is TGTGCCAGCAGCTTAGTTGGGAAGCTGAGGACCGGGGAGCTGTTTTTT. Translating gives CASSLVGKLRTGELFF.

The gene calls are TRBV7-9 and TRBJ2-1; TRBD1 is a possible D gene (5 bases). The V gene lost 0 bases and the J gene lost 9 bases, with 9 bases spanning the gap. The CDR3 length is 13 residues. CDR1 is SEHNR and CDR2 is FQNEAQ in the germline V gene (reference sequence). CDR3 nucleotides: TGTGCCAGCAGCTTAGCGCCAGGGCCTGAGCAGTTCTTC. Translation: CASSLAPGPEQFF.

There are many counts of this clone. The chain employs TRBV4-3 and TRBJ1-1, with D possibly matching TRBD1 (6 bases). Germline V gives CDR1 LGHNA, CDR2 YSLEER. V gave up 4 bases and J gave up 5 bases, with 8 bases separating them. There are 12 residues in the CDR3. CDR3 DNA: TGCGCCAGCAGCCCACAGGGAACTGAAGCTTTCTTT. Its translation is CASSPQGTEAFF.

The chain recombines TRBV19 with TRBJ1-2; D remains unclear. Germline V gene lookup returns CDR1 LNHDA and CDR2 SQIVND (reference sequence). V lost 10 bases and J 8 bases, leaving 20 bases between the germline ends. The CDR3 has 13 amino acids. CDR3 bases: TGTGCCATTCTTTCGGTAAACAGAAGAGGCTACACCTTC. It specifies CAILSVNRRGYTF. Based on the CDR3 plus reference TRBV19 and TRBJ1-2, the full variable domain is DGGITQSPKYLFRKEGQNVTLSCEQNLNHDAMYWYRQDPGQGLRLIYYSQIVNDFQKGDIAEGYSVSREKKESFPLTVTSAQKNPTAFYLCAILSVNRRGYTFGSGTRLTVV.

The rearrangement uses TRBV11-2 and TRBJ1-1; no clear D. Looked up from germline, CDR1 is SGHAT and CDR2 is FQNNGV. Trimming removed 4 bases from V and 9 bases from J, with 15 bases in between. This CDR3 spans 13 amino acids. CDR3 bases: TGTGCCAGCAGCTCACTCGAAGCGGGCAAAGCTTTCTTT. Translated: CASSSLEAGKAFF.

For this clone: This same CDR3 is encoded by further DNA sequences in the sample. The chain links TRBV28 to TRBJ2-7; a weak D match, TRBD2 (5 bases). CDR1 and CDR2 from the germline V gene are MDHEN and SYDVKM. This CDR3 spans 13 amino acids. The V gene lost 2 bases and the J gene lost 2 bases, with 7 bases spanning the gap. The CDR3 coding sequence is TGTGCCAGCAGTTTAAGCGGAACCTACGAGCAGTACTTC. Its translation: CASSLSGTYEQYF.

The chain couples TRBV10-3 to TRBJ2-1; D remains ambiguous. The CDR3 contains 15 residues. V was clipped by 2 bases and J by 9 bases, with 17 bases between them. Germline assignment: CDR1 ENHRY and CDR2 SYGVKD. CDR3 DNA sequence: TGTGCCATCAGTGAGGGTGCAGCCTCAGCTAGTGAGCAGTTCTTC. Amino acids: CAISEGAASASEQFF.

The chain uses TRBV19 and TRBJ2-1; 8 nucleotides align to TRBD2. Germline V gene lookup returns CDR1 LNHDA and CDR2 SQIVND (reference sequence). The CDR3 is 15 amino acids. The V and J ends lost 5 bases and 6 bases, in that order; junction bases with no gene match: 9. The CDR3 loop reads CASSSTGGEFNEQFF. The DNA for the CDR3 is TGTGCCAGTAGTTCCACGGGGGGGGAGTTCAATGAGCAGTTCTTC.

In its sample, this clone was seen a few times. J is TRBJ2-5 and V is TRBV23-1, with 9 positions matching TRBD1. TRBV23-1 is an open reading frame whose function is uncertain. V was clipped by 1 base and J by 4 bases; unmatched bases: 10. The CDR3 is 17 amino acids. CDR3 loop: CASSQWNPTGGLETQYF. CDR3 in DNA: TGCGCCAGCAGTCAATGGAATCCTACAGGGGGCCTAGAGACCCAGTACTTC.

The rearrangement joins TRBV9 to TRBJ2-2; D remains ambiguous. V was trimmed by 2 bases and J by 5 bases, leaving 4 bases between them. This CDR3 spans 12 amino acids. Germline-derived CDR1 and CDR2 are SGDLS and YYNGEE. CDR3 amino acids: CASSVRTGELFF. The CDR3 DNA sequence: TGTGCCAGCAGCGTGAGGACCGGGGAGCTGTTTTTT.

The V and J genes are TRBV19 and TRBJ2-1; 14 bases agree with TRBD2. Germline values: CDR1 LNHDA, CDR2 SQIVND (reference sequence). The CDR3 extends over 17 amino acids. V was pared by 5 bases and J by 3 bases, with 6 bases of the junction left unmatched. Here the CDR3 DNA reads TGTGCCAGTAGTGGGACTAGCGGGAGAGGGTACTACAATGAGCAGTTCTTC. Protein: CASSGTSGRGYYNEQFF.

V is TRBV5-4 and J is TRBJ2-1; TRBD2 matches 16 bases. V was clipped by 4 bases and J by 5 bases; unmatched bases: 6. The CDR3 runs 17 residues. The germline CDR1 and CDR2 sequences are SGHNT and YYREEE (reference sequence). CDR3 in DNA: TGTGCCAGCAGCCCAGGGACTAGCGGGAGGGATCACAATGAGCAGTTCTTC. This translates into CASSPGTSGRDHNEQFF.

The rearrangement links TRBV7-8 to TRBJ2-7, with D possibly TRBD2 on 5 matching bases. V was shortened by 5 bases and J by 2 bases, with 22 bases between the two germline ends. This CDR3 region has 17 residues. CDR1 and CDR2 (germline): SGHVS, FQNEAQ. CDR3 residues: CASSTIPARTGTYEQYF. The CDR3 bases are TGTGCCAGCAGCACCATCCCCGCCCGGACGGGGACCTACGAGCAGTACTTC.

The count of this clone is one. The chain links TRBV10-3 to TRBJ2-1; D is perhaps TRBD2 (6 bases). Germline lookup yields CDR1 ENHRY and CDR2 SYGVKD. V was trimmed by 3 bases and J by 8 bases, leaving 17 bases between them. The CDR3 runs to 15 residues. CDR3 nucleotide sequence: TGTGCCATCAGTGATCCGGCGGGAAACGCGGATGAGCAGTTCTTC. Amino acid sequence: CAISDPAGNADEQFF.

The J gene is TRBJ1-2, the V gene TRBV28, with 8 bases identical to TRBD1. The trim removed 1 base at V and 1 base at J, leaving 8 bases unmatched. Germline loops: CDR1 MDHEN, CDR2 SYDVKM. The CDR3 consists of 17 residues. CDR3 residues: CASSLSDRDGYNYGYTF. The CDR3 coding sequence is TGTGCCAGCAGTTTATCGGACAGGGACGGATATAACTATGGCTACACCTTC.

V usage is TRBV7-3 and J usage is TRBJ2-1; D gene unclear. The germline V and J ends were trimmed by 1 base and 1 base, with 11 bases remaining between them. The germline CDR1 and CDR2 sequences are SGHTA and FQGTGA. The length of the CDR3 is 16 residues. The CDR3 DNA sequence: TGTGCCAGCAGCTTAAACGGGCCCCGGTCCTACAATGAGCAGTTCTTC. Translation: CASSLNGPRSYNEQFF.

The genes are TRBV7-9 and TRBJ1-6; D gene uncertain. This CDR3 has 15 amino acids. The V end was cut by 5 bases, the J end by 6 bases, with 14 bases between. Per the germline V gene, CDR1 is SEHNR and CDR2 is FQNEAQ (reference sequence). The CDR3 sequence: CASSPSEGVNSPLHF. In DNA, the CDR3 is TGTGCCAGCAGCCCTAGTGAGGGTGTTAATTCACCCCTCCACTTT.

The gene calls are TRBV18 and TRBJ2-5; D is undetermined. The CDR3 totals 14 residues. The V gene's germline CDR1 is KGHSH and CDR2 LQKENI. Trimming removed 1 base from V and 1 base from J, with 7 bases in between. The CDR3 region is CASSPRAAQETQYF. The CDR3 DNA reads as TGTGCCAGCTCACCACGGGCGGCCCAAGAGACCCAGTACTTC.

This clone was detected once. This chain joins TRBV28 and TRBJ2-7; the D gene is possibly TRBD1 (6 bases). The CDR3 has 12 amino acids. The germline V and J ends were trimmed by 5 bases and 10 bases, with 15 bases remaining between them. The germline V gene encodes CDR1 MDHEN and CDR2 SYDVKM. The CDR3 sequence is CASSLGSQGQYF. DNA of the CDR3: TGTGCCAGCAGTCTAGGGTCACAGGGACAGTACTTC.

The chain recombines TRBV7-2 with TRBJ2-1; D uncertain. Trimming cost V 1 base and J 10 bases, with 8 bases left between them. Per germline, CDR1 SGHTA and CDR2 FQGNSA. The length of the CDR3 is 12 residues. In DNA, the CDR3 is TGTGCCAGCAGCTTAGACGGGCGGGAGCAGTTCTTC. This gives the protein CASSLDGREQFF. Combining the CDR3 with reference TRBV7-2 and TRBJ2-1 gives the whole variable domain GAGVSQSPSNKVTEKGKDVELRCDPISGHTALYWYRQSLGQGLEFLIYFQGNSAPDKSGLPSDRFSAERTGGSVSTLTIQRTQQEDSAVYLCASSLDGREQFFGPGTRLTVL.

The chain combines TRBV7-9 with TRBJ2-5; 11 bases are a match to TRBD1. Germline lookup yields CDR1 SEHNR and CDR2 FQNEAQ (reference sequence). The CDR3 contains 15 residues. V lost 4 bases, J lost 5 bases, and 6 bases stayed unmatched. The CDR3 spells CASSWGQGERETQYF. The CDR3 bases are TGTGCCAGCAGCTGGGGACAGGGGGAGAGGGAGACCCAGTACTTC.

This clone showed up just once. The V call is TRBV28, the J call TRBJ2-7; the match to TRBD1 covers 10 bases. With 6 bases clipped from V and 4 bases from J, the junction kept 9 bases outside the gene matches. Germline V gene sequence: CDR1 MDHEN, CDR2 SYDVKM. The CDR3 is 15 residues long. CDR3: CASSPVGTGDYEQYF. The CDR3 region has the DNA TGTGCCAGCAGCCCAGTGGGGACAGGGGATTACGAGCAGTACTTC.

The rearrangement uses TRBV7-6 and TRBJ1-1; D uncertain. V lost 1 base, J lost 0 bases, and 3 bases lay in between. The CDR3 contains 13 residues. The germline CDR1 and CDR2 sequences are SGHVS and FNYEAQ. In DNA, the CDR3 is TGTGCCAGCAGCTTAGTTATGAACACTGAAGCTTTCTTT. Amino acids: CASSLVMNTEAFF.

In DNA form, the CDR3 reads TGCGCCAGCAGCCAAGAGCGGCAGTACACAGATACGCAGTATTTT. Amino acid sequence: CASSQERQYTDTQYF. The chain joins TRBV4-3 to TRBJ2-3; D uncertain. CDR1 is LGHNA and CDR2 is YSLEER in the germline V gene. V lost 0 bases to trimming and J lost 2 bases, with 9 bases between them. The CDR3 is 15 amino acids.

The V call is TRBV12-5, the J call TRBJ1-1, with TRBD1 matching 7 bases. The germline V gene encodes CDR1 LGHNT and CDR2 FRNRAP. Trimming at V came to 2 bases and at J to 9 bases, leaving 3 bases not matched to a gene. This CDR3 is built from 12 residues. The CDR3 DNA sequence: TGTGCTAGTGGTTTGTTGGGACAGCAAGCTTTCTTT. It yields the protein CASGLLGQQAFF.

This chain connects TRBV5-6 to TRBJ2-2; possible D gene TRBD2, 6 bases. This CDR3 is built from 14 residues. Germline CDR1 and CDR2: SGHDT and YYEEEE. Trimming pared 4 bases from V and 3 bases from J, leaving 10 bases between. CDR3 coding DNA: TGTGCCAGCAGCCCGGAGCGGGACACCGGGGAGCTGTTTTTT. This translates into CASSPERDTGELFF.

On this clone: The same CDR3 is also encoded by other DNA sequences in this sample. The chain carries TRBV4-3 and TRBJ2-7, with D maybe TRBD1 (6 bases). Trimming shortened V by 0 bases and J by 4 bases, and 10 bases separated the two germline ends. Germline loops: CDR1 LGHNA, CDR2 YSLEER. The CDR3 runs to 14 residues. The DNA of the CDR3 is TGCGCCAGCAGCCAAGACAGGGGTGGATACGAGCAGTACTTC. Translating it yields CASSQDRGGYEQYF.

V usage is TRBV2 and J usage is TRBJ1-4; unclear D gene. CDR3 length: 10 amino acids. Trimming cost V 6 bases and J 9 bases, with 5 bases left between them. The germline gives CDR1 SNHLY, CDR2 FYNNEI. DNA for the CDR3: TGTGCCAGCAGGGGGAAAAAACTGTTTTTT. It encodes CASRGKKLFF.

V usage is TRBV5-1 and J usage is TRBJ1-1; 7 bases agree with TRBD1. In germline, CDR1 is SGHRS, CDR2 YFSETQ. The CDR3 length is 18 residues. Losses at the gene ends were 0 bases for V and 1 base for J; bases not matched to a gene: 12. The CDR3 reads CASSLADAPGQRNTEAFF. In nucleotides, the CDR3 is TGCGCCAGCAGCTTGGCCGACGCCCCGGGACAGCGGAACACTGAAGCTTTCTTT.